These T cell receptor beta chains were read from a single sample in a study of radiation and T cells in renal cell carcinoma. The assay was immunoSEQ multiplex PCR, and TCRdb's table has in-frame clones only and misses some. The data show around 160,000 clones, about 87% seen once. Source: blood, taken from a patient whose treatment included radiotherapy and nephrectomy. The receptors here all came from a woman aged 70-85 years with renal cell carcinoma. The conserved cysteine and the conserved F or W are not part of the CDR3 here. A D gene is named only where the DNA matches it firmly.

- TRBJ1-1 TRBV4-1 ASSLVGVNTEAF
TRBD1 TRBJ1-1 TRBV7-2 ASNTGGYTEAF
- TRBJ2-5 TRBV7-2 ASSGGGYQETQY
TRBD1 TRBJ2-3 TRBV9 ASRPLSDRDRTDTQY
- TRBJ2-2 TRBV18 ASSPGNTGELF
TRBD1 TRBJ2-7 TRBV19 ASTPTGGYEQY
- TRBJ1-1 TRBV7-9 ASSEASEGAF
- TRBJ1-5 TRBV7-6 ASSLFTGDQPQH
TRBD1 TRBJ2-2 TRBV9 ASSPVTGGTGELF
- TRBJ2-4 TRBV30 ALFRDNKNIQY
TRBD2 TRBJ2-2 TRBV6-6 ASRVAGVGTGELF
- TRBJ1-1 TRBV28 ASSPARLDTEAF
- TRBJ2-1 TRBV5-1 ASSFNSGSSYNEQF
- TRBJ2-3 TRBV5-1 ASSMTPTPTDTQY
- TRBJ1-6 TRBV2 ASTGRGSRDNSPLH
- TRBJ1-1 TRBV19 ASSIKLGTGTEAF
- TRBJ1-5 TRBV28 ASQRGDGGFNQPQH
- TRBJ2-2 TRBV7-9 ASIIGRDTGELF
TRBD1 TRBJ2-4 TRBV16 ASRITGVKNIQY
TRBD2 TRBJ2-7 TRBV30 AWSPMRGAVPYEQY
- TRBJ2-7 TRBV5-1 ASSFPGATYEQY
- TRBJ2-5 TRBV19 ASSIGVASETQY
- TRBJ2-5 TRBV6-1 ASSESGQTQY
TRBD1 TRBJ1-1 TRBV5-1 ASSHRDRGSRNTEAF
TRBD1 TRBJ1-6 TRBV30 AWSRDRDRSYNSPLH
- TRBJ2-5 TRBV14 ASSQLLSQGTQY
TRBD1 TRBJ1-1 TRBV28 ASRRRGRKAF
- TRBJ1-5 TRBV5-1 ASRRDSGQPQH
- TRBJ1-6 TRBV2 ASSDSGGDSPLH
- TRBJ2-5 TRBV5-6 ASSFAGARETQY
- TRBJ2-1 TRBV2 ASSEGAYRAEQF
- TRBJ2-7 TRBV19 ASSKGVSYEQY
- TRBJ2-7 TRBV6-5 ASRAPRGLTEQY
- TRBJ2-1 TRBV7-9 ASSFGQYNEQF
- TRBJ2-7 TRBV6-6 ASSPGAYYEQY
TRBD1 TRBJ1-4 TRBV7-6 ASSSNQGAANEKLF
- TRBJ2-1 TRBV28 ASSHGGLYNEQF
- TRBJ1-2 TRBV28 AIHRRSYGYT
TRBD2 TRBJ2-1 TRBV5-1 ASSPSGGPREQF
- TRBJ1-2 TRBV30 AWSEITGYYGYT
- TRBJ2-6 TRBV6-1 ASVSSGANVLT
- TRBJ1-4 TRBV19 ASSIQLSTNEKLF
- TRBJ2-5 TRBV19 ASSSGTTGETQY
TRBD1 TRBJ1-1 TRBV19 ASSIIGQGGTEAF
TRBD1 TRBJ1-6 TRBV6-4 ASSASRDSNSPLH
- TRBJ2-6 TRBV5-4 ASSPVRAGANVLT
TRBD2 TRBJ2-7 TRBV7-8 ASSLALRGGYEQY
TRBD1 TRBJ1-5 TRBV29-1 SVSDRGSQPQH
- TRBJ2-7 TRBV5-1 ASSLGVGAYEQY
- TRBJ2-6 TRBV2 ASRYSSGANVLT
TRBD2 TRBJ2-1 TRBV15 ATSVRGGVYNEQF
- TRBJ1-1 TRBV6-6 ASSYSHAVNTEAF
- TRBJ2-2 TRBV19 ASSIGLSGNTGELF
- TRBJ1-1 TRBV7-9 ASSSREGGRENTEAF
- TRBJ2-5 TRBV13 ASRRGQETQY